The rows below give T cell receptor beta chains drawn from one sample of a study of Ad26.COV2.S vaccination and SARS-CoV-2 variants. Repertoires were generated with immunoSEQ multiplex PCR, while TCRdb's copy carries only in-frame clones and drops some. The table lists just over 350,000 clones, 92% of them singletons. The sample here was peripheral blood, taken after recovery from COVID-19. These receptors were obtained from a human donor who had recovered from COVID-19. Both conserved end residues are part of each CDR3. The D gene is left open where the match is weak. Not every row has a clone size; where given, it reads once, few, many or a size class.

j_gene | d_gene | v_gene | abundance | CDR3aa | CDR3nt
TRBJ1-5 | - | TRBV11-2 | - | CASSPAGGGDQPQHF | TGTGCCAGCAGCCCCGCGGGGGGGGGTGACCAGCCCCAGCATTTT
TRBJ2-1 | - | TRBV9 | - | CASSPRGRNEQFF | TGTGCCAGCAGCCCCCGCGGGCGCAATGAGCAGTTCTTC
TRBJ1-1 | - | TRBV2 | - | CATNTGIGTEAFF | TGTGCCACCAACACGGGGATTGGGACTGAAGCTTTCTTT
TRBJ2-2 | - | TRBV5-4 | - | CASSLGSGELFF | TGTGCCAGCAGCTTGGGCTCCGGGGAGCTGTTTTTT
TRBJ2-3 | TRBD1 | TRBV13 | - | CASSFGQGAISTDTQYF | TGTGCCAGCAGCTTCGGACAGGGGGCTATCAGCACAGATACGCAGTATTTT
TRBJ2-1 | - | TRBV12-3/TRBV12-4 | - | CASRVGHNEQFF | TGTGCCAGCAGAGTAGGACACAATGAGCAGTTCTTC
TRBJ2-5 | - | TRBV6-5 | - | CASQDETQYF | TGTGCCAGTCAGGATGAGACCCAGTACTTC
TRBJ2-5 | - | TRBV7-9 | - | CASSLEGERETQYF | TGTGCCAGCAGCTTAGAAGGGGAAAGGGAGACCCAGTACTTC
TRBJ1-3 | - | TRBV19 | - | CASAGGAGGNTIYF | TGTGCCAGCGCCGGGGGGGCAGGAGGAAACACCATATATTTT
TRBJ1-6 | TRBD1 | TRBV10-1 | - | CASSEDRGNSPLHF | TGCGCCAGCAGTGAGGACAGGGGGAATTCACCCCTCCACTTT
TRBJ2-3 | - | TRBV5-6 | - | CASSLVSRTDTQYF | TGTGCCAGCAGCTTGGTTTCGCGGACAGATACGCAGTATTTT
TRBJ1-1 | - | TRBV5-1 | - | CASSIDPNTEAFF | TGCGCCAGCAGCATCGACCCTAACACTGAAGCTTTCTTT
TRBJ1-5 | - | TRBV2 | - | CASRGGRGRNQPQHF | TGTGCCAGCAGGGGCGGCAGGGGTCGCAATCAGCCCCAGCATTTT
TRBJ2-2 | - | TRBV10-3 | - | CAISQGRGATGELFF | TGTGCCATCTCCCAAGGTCGCGGGGCTACCGGGGAGCTGTTTTTT
TRBJ2-3 | - | TRBV5-6 | - | CASSLLIRGPITDTQYF | TGTGCCAGCAGCTTGCTGATTCGGGGGCCCATCACAGATACGCAGTATTTT
TRBJ1-1 | - | TRBV10-3 | - | CAISETWAGTEAFF | TGTGCCATCAGTGAGACTTGGGCGGGCACTGAAGCTTTCTTT
TRBJ1-1 | - | TRBV3-1/TRBV3-2 | - | CASSNRRNMNTEAFF | TGTGCCAGCAGCAATCGCAGAAATATGAACACTGAAGCTTTCTTT
TRBJ2-7 | - | TRBV6-2/TRBV6-3 | - | CASRPLQDYEQYF | TGTGCCAGCAGACCTCTACAAGACTACGAGCAGTACTTC
TRBJ1-1 | TRBD1 | TRBV7-3 | many | CASSLRSGTGRLNTEAFF | TGTGCCAGCAGCTTACGGTCCGGGACAGGGAGGTTGAACACTGAAGCTTTCTTT
TRBJ2-7 | - | TRBV19 | - | CATWGSYEQYF | TGTGCCACCTGGGGCAGCTACGAGCAGTACTTC
TRBJ1-1 | - | TRBV7-3 | - | CASSLFQNTEAFF | TGTGCCAGCAGCTTATTCCAGAACACTGAAGCTTTCTTT
TRBJ1-5 | - | TRBV7-9 | few | CASSLDGNQPQHF | TGTGCCAGCAGCTTAGACGGCAATCAGCCCCAGCATTTT
TRBJ1-6 | - | TRBV9 | once | CASSVRRSNSPLHF | TGTGCCAGCAGCGTCCGACGGAGTAATTCACCCCTCCACTTT
TRBJ1-2 | - | TRBV10-1 | few | CARCPTGGYTF | TGCGCCAGGTGCCCGACGGGGGGCTACACCTTC
TRBJ2-7 | - | TRBV15 | - | CATSRGGQFSYEQYF | TGTGCCACCAGCAGGGGCGGACAGTTCTCCTACGAGCAGTACTTC
TRBJ2-7 | - | TRBV5-6 | - | CASSLNRYEQYF | TGTGCCAGCAGCTTGAACCGCTACGAGCAGTACTTC
TRBJ2-3 | - | TRBV11-2 | - | CASSYTDTQYF | TGTGCCAGCAGCTACACAGATACGCAGTATTTT
TRBJ1-2 | TRBD1 | TRBV19 | - | CASSIRGGQGYGYTF | TGTGCCAGTAGTATTCGTGGGGGACAGGGGTATGGCTACACCTTC
TRBJ1-2 | - | TRBV15 | - | CATSRGGSRGLGDYTF | TGTGCCACCAGCCGGGGAGGGAGTAGGGGACTTGGGGACTACACCTTC
TRBJ1-5 | - | TRBV11-2 | - | CASSYGHYNQPQHF | TGTGCCAGCAGCTACGGACACTACAATCAGCCCCAGCATTTT
TRBJ2-2 | - | TRBV27 | few | CASSLSPLGPFGADTGELFF | TGTGCCAGCAGTTTATCACCCCTTGGCCCATTCGGGGCGGACACCGGGGAGCTGTTTTTT
TRBJ2-5 | - | TRBV7-9 | - | CAAGETQYF | TGTGCCGCCGGGGAGACCCAGTACTTC
TRBJ2-2 | TRBD2 | TRBV20-1 | - | CSASPGLAGGQYTGELFF | TGCAGTGCTAGTCCGGGACTAGCGGGGGGCCAATATACCGGGGAGCTGTTTTTT
TRBJ1-2 | - | TRBV29-1 | - | CSAILRQNYGYTF | TGCAGCGCTATCCTAAGGCAGAACTATGGCTACACCTTC
TRBJ2-2 | - | TRBV7-9 | - | CASSLVQGQVTGELFF | TGTGCCAGCAGCTTAGTCCAAGGCCAGGTAACCGGGGAGCTGTTTTTT
TRBJ2-3 | - | TRBV5-6 | - | CASSLANTQYF | TGTGCCAGCAGCTTGGCGAATACGCAGTATTTT
TRBJ1-1 | - | TRBV24-1 | - | CAACPGQISEAFF | TGTGCCGCCTGCCCGGGACAAATATCTGAAGCTTTCTTT
TRBJ2-7 | - | TRBV6-1 | - | CASSEGTQDEQYF | TGTGCCAGCAGTGAAGGAACCCAGGACGAGCAGTACTTC
TRBJ2-2 | - | TRBV9 | - | CASSVGFWGDAGELFF | TGTGCCAGCAGCGTGGGTTTTTGGGGGGACGCCGGGGAGCTGTTTTTT
TRBJ1-4 | - | TRBV6-5 | - | CASSYPPGRKLFF | TGTGCCAGCAGTTACCCACCGGGGAGAAAACTGTTTTTT
TRBJ2-3 | TRBD2 | TRBV9 | - | CASSPSGGAADTQYF | TGTGCCAGCAGCCCCAGCGGGGGGGCGGCAGATACGCAGTATTTT
TRBJ1-1 | - | TRBV2 | - | CASSAEGRGTEAFF | TGTGCCAGCTCCGCGGAAGGTCGGGGGACTGAAGCTTTCTTT
TRBJ1-2 | - | TRBV6-5 | - | CASRNGGGLGGYTF | TGTGCCAGCAGAAACGGGGGGGGATTAGGTGGCTACACCTTC
TRBJ2-1 | - | TRBV10-3 | - | CAISESVIYNEQFF | TGTGCCATCAGTGAGTCGGTTATTTACAATGAGCAGTTCTTC
TRBJ2-7 | - | TRBV3-1/TRBV3-2 | - | CASSQGSRAYEQYF | TGTGCCAGCAGCCAGGGTAGCCGGGCCTACGAGCAGTACTTC
TRBJ2-7 | - | TRBV10-3 | - | CAISGTGDKYF | TGTGCCATCAGTGGAACAGGAGATAAGTACTTC
TRBJ2-6 | - | TRBV6-5 | - | CASRGVSGANVLTF | TGTGCCAGCAGGGGGGTATCTGGGGCCAACGTCCTGACTTTC
TRBJ1-2 | TRBD1 | TRBV6-5 | - | CASSTDRATNYGYTF | TGTGCCAGCAGCACCGACAGGGCTACTAACTATGGCTACACCTTC
TRBJ2-7 | - | TRBV19 | - | CASSISGTTYEQYF | TGTGCCAGTAGTATAAGTGGGACCACCTACGAGCAGTACTTC